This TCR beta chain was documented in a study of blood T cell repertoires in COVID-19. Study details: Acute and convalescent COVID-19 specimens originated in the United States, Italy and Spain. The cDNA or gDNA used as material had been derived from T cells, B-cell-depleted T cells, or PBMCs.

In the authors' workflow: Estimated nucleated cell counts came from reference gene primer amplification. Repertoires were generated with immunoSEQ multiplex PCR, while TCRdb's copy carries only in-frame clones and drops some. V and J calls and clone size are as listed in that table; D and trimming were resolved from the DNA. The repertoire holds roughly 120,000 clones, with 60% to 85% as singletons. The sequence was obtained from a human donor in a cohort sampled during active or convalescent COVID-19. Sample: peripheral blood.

As DNA, the CDR3 is TGTGCCTGCGGGACCCACTCTGGGGCCAACGTCCTGACTTTC. This gives the protein CACGTHSGANVLTF. This chain links TRBV11-2 with TRBJ2-6; weak D call: TRBD2 (6 bases). V lost 11 bases and J 0 bases, leaving 11 bases between the germline ends. CDR3 length equals 14 residues. CDR1 is SGHAT, CDR2 FQNNGV, per germline.